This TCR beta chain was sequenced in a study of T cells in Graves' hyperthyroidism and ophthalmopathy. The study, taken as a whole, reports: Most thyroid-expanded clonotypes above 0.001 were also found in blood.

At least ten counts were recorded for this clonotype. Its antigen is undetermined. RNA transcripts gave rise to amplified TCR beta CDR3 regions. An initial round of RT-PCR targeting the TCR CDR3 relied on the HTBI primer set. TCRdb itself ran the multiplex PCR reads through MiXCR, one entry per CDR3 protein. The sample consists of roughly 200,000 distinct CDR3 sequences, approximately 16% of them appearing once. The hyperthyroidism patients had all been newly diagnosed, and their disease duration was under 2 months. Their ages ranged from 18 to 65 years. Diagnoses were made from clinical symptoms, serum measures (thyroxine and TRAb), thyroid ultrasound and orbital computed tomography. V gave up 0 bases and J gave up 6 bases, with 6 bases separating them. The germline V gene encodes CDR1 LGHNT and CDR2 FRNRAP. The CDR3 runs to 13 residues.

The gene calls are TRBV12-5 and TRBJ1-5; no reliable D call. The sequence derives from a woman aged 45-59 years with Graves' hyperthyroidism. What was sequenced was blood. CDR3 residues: CASGLVLGQPQHF. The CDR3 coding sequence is TGTGCTAGTGGTTTGGTACTCGGTCAGCCCCAGCATTTT. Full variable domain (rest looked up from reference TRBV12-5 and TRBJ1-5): DARVTQTPRHKVTEMGQEVTMRCQPILGHNTVFWYRQTMMQGLELLAYFRNRAPLDDSGMPKDRFSAEMPDATLATLKIQPSEPRDSAVYFCASGLVLGQPQHFGDGTRLSIL.